The next 32 T cell receptor beta chains were all read from a single sample in a study of blood T cell repertoires in COVID-19. Libraries were prepared by immunoSEQ multiplex PCR; TCRdb keeps only in-frame clonotypes and omits some of them. In the table there are about 110,000 clones, about three quarters of which are singletons. Sample: peripheral blood. These receptors all come from a human donor in a cohort sampled during active or convalescent COVID-19.

The chain recombines TRBV6-5 with TRBJ2-2; D may be TRBD2 (6 bases). V was trimmed by 4 bases and J by 1 base, leaving 10 bases between them. The length of the CDR3 is 15 residues. Germline V gives CDR1 MNHEY, CDR2 SVGAGI. The CDR3 region is CASSLRRGNTGELFF. Written as DNA, the CDR3 is TGTGCCAGCAGTTTGAGGCGGGGGAACACCGGGGAGCTGTTTTTT.

This chain joins TRBV6-5 and TRBJ2-7; 12 bases agree with TRBD2. CDR3 length equals 15 residues. V lost 7 bases and J lost 1; bases outside the gene matches: 5. CDR1 is MNHEY and CDR2 is SVGAGI in the germline V gene. In nucleotides, the CDR3 is TGTGCCAGCACCCCGACTAGCGGGGGTTCCTACGAGCAGTACTTC. Translated, it gives CASTPTSGGSYEQYF.

Ten or more counts support this clone. The chain employs TRBV20-1 and TRBJ1-6; D unresolved. This CDR3 spans 14 amino acids. CDR1 and CDR2 from the germline V gene are DFQATT and SNEGSKA (reference sequence). Trimming stripped 3 bases from V and 6 bases from J, with 12 bases between. CDR3 sequence reads: CSASSSAGNSPLHF. CDR3 sequence (DNA): TGCAGTGCTAGTAGCAGCGCCGGTAATTCACCCCTCCACTTT.

The gene calls are TRBV25-1 and TRBJ2-3; D gene uncertain. V was cut by 0 bases and J by 2 bases, with 3 bases left in between. This CDR3 is 13 amino acids long. CDR1 is MGHDK, CDR2 SYGVNS, per germline. CDR3 in DNA: TGTGCCAGCAGTGAATACAACACAGATACGCAGTATTTT. Encoded protein: CASSEYNTDTQYF.

The chain employs TRBV27 and TRBJ1-1; tentative D call: TRBD1 (5 bases). The germline CDR1 and CDR2 sequences are MNHEY and SMNVEV (reference sequence). The V and J ends lost 10 bases and 3 bases respectively, with 18 bases between them. CDR3 size: 14 residues. The CDR3 region is CATTRGNGDTEAFF. CDR3 nucleotide sequence: TGTGCCACCACCCGGGGGAACGGGGACACTGAAGCTTTCTTT.

The J gene is TRBJ2-7, the V gene TRBV5-1, with TRBD2 identical over 8 bases. The CDR3 contains 13 residues. V dropped 5 bases and J dropped 4; count of bases not matched to a gene: 5. Germline V CDR1 and CDR2: SGHRS, YFSETQ. In nucleotides, the CDR3 is TGCGCCAGCAGGCGGGAGGTTAGGTACGAGCAGTACTTC. Amino acids: CASRREVRYEQYF.

The chain combines TRBV12-5 with TRBJ1-2; 7 bases agree with TRBD1. The V and J ends lost 2 bases and 4 bases, in that order; junction bases with no gene match: 10. The length of the CDR3 is 16 residues. The V gene's germline CDR1 is LGHNT and CDR2 FRNRAP. The CDR3 DNA follows: TGTGCTAGTGGTTTGATCACTGACCGGACAGGCTATGGCTACACCTTC. This encodes CASGLITDRTGYGYTF.

This clone turned up a few times. The J gene is TRBJ2-7, the V gene TRBV5-4; TRBD2 matches at 14 bases. The CDR3 is made up of 17 amino acids. Germline lookup yields CDR1 SGHNT and CDR2 YYREEE (reference sequence). The ends lost 5 bases at V and 7 bases at J; junction bases unmatched: 14. The DNA for the CDR3 is TGTGCCAGCAGTCCCCGTCCGACTAGCGGGGGGGCAGGGGAGCAGTACTTC. Protein: CASSPRPTSGGAGEQYF.

The V gene is TRBV14, the J gene TRBJ2-1; 13 bases match TRBD2. CDR1 and CDR2 from the germline V gene are SGHDN and FVKESK. The CDR3 is made up of 15 amino acids. J gave up 4 bases and V 8 bases, and 5 bases lay outside the gene matches. The CDR3 DNA reads TGTGCCAGCGGGGGGACTAGCGGGGTGTACAATGAGCAGTTCTTC. Protein product: CASGGTSGVYNEQFF.

This chain joins TRBV2 and TRBJ1-2, with 8 bases identical to TRBD1. Germline V gives CDR1 SNHLY, CDR2 FYNNEI. This CDR3 has 14 residues. V gave up 7 bases and J gave up 4 bases; unmatched junction bases: 8. CDR3 loop: CASTADRGTYGYTF. The CDR3 DNA is TGTGCCAGCACCGCCGACAGGGGCACCTATGGCTACACCTTC.

The J gene is TRBJ2-7, the V gene TRBV15; TRBD1 matches at 8 bases. V lost 1 base, J lost 4 bases, and 6 bases stayed unmatched. The CDR3 consists of 15 residues. Germline values: CDR1 LNHNV, CDR2 YYDKDF (reference sequence). CDR3 region: CATSRVAGGEYEQYF. The CDR3 DNA reads TGTGCCACCAGCAGAGTTGCAGGGGGCGAATACGAGCAGTACTTC.

Written as DNA, the CDR3 is TGTGCCAGCAGCTTTAGCCCTCTAGCGGGAGATACGCAGTATTTT. This translates into CASSFSPLAGDTQYF. This rearrangement joins TRBV7-2 to TRBJ2-3, with 8 positions matching TRBD2. The CDR3 runs 15 residues. Germline V gene data show CDR1 as SGHTA and CDR2 as FQGNSA. The V gene end was trimmed by 3 bases and the J gene end by 5 bases; junction bases not matched to a gene: 7. The full variable domain, completed using reference TRBV7-2 and TRBJ2-3, is GAGVSQSPSNKVTEKGKDVELRCDPISGHTALYWYRQSLGQGLEFLIYFQGNSAPDKSGLPSDRFSAERTGGSVSTLTIQRTQQEDSAVYLCASSFSPLAGDTQYFGPGTRLTVL.

The chain combines TRBV7-9 with TRBJ1-6, with 9 bases that match TRBD1. J was trimmed by 2 bases and V by 1 base; bases with no gene match: 3. This CDR3 is 17 amino acids long. From germline, CDR1 is SEHNR and CDR2 FQNEAQ (reference sequence). DNA of the CDR3: TGTGCCAGCAGCTTAGGGACAGGGGCGGCCTATAATTCACCCCTCCACTTT. Protein product: CASSLGTGAAYNSPLHF. Looking up the rest from reference TRBV7-9 and TRBJ1-6 gives the full variable domain: DTGVSQNPRHKITKRGQNVTFRCDPISEHNRLYWYRQTLGQGPEFLTYFQNEAQLEKSRLLSDRFSAERPKGSFSTLEIQRTEQGDSAMYLCASSLGTGAAYNSPLHFGNGTRLTVT.

The chain joins TRBV11-2 to TRBJ1-1, with 7 bases aligning to TRBD1. V shed 5 bases and J 0 bases; nucleotides not matched to a gene: 6. The CDR3 runs to 15 residues. CDR1 SGHAT and CDR2 FQNNGV come from the germline V gene. As DNA, the CDR3 is TGTGCCAGCAGCCGATCGGGACAGCTGAACACTGAAGCTTTCTTT. Its translation: CASSRSGQLNTEAFF.

The chain links TRBV5-1 to TRBJ2-5; D unclear. The CDR3 runs 14 residues. Germline CDR1 reads SGHRS; CDR2 reads YFSETQ. The V end was cut by 0 bases, the J end by 5 bases, with 11 bases between. The CDR3 DNA follows: TGCGCCAGCAGCTTGGGAGGAGCCGCGGAGACCCAGTACTTC. This encodes CASSLGGAAETQYF.

This chain uses TRBV6-6 with TRBJ1-4; D gene ambiguous. CDR3 length: 11 residues. V lost 8 bases and J lost 6, with 7 bases in between. CDR1 MNHNY and CDR2 SVGAGI come from the germline V gene (reference sequence). CDR3 protein: CASLRDEKLFF. The CDR3 bases are TGTGCCAGCCTCCGGGATGAAAAACTGTTTTTT.

This sequence joins TRBV5-4 and TRBJ2-2; 9 bases map to TRBD2. V shed 6 bases and J 3 bases; nucleotides not matched to a gene: 12. Germline assignment: CDR1 SGHNT and CDR2 YYREEE (reference sequence). The CDR3 runs to 17 residues. CDR3 in amino acids: CASTPIAGGPYTGELFF. In DNA, the CDR3 is TGTGCCAGCACCCCTATCGCGGGGGGGCCGTACACCGGGGAGCTGTTTTTT.

The genes are TRBV5-6 and TRBJ2-7, with TRBD1 matching 7 bases. In germline, CDR1 is SGHDT, CDR2 YYEEEE. CDR3 size: 13 residues. Unmatched junction bases numbered 3, after V lost 0 bases and J lost 6 bases. The CDR3 DNA sequence: TGTGCCAGCAGCTTGGGGCCAGGGGGCGAGCAGTACTTC. It encodes CASSLGPGGEQYF.

The chain has TRBV5-8 and TRBJ1-1; D may be TRBD1 (5 bases). V gave up 3 bases and J gave up 2 bases, with 17 bases separating them. Germline assignment: CDR1 SGHTS and CDR2 YDEGEE. The CDR3 has 16 residues. The CDR3 protein is CASSWDSSRVNTEAFF. CDR3 sequence (DNA): TGTGCCAGCAGCTGGGACTCCTCGAGGGTTAACACTGAAGCTTTCTTT. Supplemented by reference TRBV5-8 and TRBJ1-1, the full variable domain reads EAGVTQSPTHLIKTRGQQATLRCSPISGHTSVYWYQQALGLGLQFLLWYDEGEERNRGNFPPRFSGRQFPNYSSELNVNALELEDSALYLCASSWDSSRVNTEAFFGQGTRLTVV.

The chain carries TRBV20-1 and TRBJ1-4; D may be TRBD1 (6 bases). With 3 bases removed from V and 7 bases from J, the gap between germline ends came to 12 bases. The CDR3 covers 13 residues. Germline V CDR1 and CDR2: DFQATT, SNEGSKA (reference sequence). The CDR3 protein is CSASWGGAEKLFF. The CDR3 DNA reads as TGCAGTGCTAGTTGGGGGGGGGCTGAAAAACTGTTTTTT.

The chain is built from TRBV18 and TRBJ1-2; 7 bases are a match to TRBD1. The trim removed 4 bases at V and 3 bases at J, leaving 5 bases unmatched. In germline, CDR1 is KGHSH, CDR2 LQKENI. This CDR3 spans 14 amino acids. This CDR3 is CASSQPGQYYGYTF. In DNA, the CDR3 is TGTGCCAGCTCACAACCGGGACAGTACTATGGCTACACCTTC.

This clone appeared a few times. CDR3 nucleotide sequence: TGTGCCAGTAGTCCCGGGACAGGGGTTAACCTAAATAGCAATCAGCCCCAGCATTTT. Translation: CASSPGTGVNLNSNQPQHF. The chain combines TRBV19 with TRBJ1-5; 10 bases fit TRBD1. Trimming cost V 5 bases and J 0 bases; bases outside gene matches: 13. The CDR3 contains 19 residues. The germline V gene has CDR1 LNHDA and CDR2 SQIVND (reference sequence).

This rearrangement joins TRBV6-5 to TRBJ2-7; 9 nucleotides align to TRBD2. Germline CDR1 is MNHEY and CDR2 is SVGAGI. The CDR3 extends over 15 amino acids. With 6 bases clipped from V and 4 bases from J, the junction kept 10 bases outside the gene matches. The CDR3 DNA reads as TGTGCCAGCAGCCCAATCAGCGGGGGGCGATACGAGCAGTACTTC. As protein: CASSPISGGRYEQYF.

V usage is TRBV5-6 and J usage is TRBJ1-1; tentatively, D is TRBD1 (6 bases). Germline-derived CDR1 and CDR2 are SGHDT and YYEEEE. V lost 5 bases, J lost 7 bases, and 12 bases lay in between. The CDR3 is 12 amino acids. DNA for the CDR3: TGTGCCAGCAGGGTTGGACAGTTTGAAGCTTTCTTT. It yields the protein CASRVGQFEAFF.

The rearrangement uses TRBV27 and TRBJ2-7; D is undetermined. The ends were cut back, 3 bases at V and 1 base at J, with 7 bases in the middle. Germline-derived CDR1 and CDR2 are MNHEY and SMNVEV (reference sequence). This CDR3 is built from 13 residues. The CDR3 sequence: CASSLTRSYEQYF. CDR3 sequence (DNA): TGTGCCAGCAGTTTGACAAGATCCTACGAGCAGTACTTC.

This clone has a count of ten or more. The rearrangement uses TRBV4-3 and TRBJ2-1, with TRBD1 identical over 9 bases. The length of the CDR3 is 17 residues. CDR1 is LGHNA and CDR2 is YSLEER in the germline V gene. The junction had 19 bases not matched to a gene; V was cut back by 7 bases and J by 9 bases. The CDR3 here is CASTNKGLGQGFSEQFF. The CDR3 nucleotides read TGCGCCAGCACCAATAAGGGGTTGGGACAGGGATTTTCTGAGCAGTTCTTC.

The chain combines TRBV30 with TRBJ2-2; possible D gene TRBD2, 5 bases. V lost 6 bases, J lost 7 bases, and 18 bases lay in between. The V gene's germline CDR1 is GTSNPN and CDR2 SVGIG (reference sequence). CDR3 size: 14 residues. The CDR3 region is CACSLRGNGGELFF. CDR3 sequence (DNA): TGTGCCTGTAGTTTAAGAGGGAACGGCGGGGAGCTGTTTTTT.

The V gene is TRBV19, the J gene TRBJ2-5, with D tentatively TRBD2 (5 bases). Germline loops: CDR1 LNHDA, CDR2 SQIVND (reference sequence). Trimming pared 4 bases from V and 5 bases from J, leaving 17 bases between. The CDR3 runs 15 residues. The CDR3 spells CASSTSRPLAETQYF. The CDR3 region has the DNA TGTGCCAGTAGTACCTCGAGACCTTTAGCGGAGACCCAGTACTTC. Variable domain in full (rest from reference TRBV19 and TRBJ2-5): DGGITQSPKYLFRKEGQNVTLSCEQNLNHDAMYWYRQDPGQGLRLIYYSQIVNDFQKGDIAEGYSVSREKKESFPLTVTSAQKNPTAFYLCASSTSRPLAETQYFGPGTRLLVL.

The gene calls are TRBV6-4 and TRBJ2-3; 8 nucleotides align to TRBD2. The V gene's germline CDR1 is MRHNA and CDR2 SNTAGT. The CDR3 spans 15 residues. V was pared by 10 bases and J by 1 base, with 10 bases of the junction left unmatched. The DNA for the CDR3 is TGTGCCACCCGCTCGTCGGGGGGGGGCACAGATACGCAGTATTTT. Translation gives CATRSSGGGTDTQYF.

This clone was counted many times. V is TRBV9 and J is TRBJ2-7, with D tentatively TRBD1 (6 bases). V shed 2 bases and J shed 2 bases, with 11 bases lying between them. The length of the CDR3 is 14 residues. Germline V gene data show CDR1 as SGDLS and CDR2 as YYNGEE. The CDR3, as DNA: TGTGCCAGCAGCGTTTGGGACAAAACCTACGAGCAGTACTTC. Amino acids: CASSVWDKTYEQYF.

This chain uses TRBV28 with TRBJ1-1; tentatively, D is TRBD1 (5 bases). Per germline, CDR1 MDHEN and CDR2 SYDVKM. V lost 6 bases and J lost 8, with 13 bases in between. This CDR3 comprises 12 residues. The CDR3 spells CASSLRQIEAFF. The DNA of the CDR3 is TGTGCCAGCAGCCTACGACAGATAGAAGCTTTCTTT.

The chain links TRBV11-2 to TRBJ2-6; D is uncertain. V dropped 0 bases and J dropped 1 base, with 7 bases sitting between them. This CDR3 spans 16 amino acids. Germline V gene data show CDR1 as SGHAT and CDR2 as FQNNGV. In nucleotides, the CDR3 is TGTGCCAGCAGCTTAGATCCAGTGTCTGGGGCCAACGTCCTGACTTTC. Its translation is CASSLDPVSGANVLTF. Drawing the rest from reference TRBV11-2 and TRBJ2-6, the complete variable domain is EAGVAQSPRYKIIEKRQSVAFWCNPISGHATLYWYQQILGQGPKLLIQFQNNGVVDDSQLPKDRFSAERLKGVDSTLKIQPAKLEDSAVYLCASSLDPVSGANVLTFGAGSRLTVL.